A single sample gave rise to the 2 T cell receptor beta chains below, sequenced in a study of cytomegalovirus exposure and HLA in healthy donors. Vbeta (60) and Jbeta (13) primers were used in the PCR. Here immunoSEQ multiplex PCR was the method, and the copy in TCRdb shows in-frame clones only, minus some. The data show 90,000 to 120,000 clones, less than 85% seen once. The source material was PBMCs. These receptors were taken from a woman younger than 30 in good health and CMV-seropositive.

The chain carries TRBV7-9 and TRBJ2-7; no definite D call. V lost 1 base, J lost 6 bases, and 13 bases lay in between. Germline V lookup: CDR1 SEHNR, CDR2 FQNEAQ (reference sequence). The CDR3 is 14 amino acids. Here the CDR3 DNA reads TGTGCCAGCAGCTTAGTGCACATGACGGGCGAGCAGTACTTC. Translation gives CASSLVHMTGEQYF.

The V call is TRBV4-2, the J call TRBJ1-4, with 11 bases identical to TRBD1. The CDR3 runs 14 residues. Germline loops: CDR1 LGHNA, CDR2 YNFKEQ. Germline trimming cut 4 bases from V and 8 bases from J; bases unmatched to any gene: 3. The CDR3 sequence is CASSPGTGGEKLFF. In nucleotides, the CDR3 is TGTGCCAGCAGCCCCGGGACAGGGGGAGAAAAACTGTTTTTT.